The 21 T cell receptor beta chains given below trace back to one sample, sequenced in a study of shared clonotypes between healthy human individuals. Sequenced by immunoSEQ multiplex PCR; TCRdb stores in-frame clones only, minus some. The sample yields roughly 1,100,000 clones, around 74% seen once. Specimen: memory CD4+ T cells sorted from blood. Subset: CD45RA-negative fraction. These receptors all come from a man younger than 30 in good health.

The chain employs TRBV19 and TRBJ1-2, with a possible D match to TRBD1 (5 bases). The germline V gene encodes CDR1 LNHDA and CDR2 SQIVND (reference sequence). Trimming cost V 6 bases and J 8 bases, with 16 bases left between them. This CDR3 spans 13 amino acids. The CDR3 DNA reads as TGTGCCAGTAGAAGGGGAGTCGCAGACGGCTACACCTTC. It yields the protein CASRRGVADGYTF.

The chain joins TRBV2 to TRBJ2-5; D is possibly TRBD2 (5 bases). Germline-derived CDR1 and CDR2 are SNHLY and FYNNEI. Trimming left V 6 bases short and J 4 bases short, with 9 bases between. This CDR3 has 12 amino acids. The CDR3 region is CASRGSLETQYF. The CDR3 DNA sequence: TGTGCCAGCAGGGGGAGTCTAGAGACCCAGTACTTC.

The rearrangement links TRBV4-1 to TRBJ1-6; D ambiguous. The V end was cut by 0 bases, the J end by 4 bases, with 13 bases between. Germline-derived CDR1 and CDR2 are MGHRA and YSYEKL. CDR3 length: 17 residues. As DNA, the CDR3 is TGCGCCAGCAGCCAAGAAAATCAGATTCTATATAATTCACCCCTCCACTTT. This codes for CASSQENQILYNSPLHF.

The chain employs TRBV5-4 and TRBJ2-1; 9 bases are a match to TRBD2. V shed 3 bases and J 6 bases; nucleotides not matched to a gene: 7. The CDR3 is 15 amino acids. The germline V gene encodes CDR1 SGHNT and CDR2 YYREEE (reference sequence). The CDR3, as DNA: TGTGCCAGCAGCTCCCAGCGGGGGGTTCTCAATGAGCAGTTCTTC. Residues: CASSSQRGVLNEQFF.

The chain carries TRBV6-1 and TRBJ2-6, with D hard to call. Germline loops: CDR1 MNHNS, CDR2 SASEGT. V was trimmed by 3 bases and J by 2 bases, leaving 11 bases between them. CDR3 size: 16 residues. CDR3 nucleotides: TGTGCCAGCAGTGATCCCCGGACCGCTGGGGCCAACGTCCTGACTTTC. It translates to CASSDPRTAGANVLTF.

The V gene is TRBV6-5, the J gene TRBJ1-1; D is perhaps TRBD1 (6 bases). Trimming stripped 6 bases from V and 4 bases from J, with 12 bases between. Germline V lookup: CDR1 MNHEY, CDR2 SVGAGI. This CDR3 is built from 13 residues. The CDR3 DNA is TGTGCCAGCAGCCTAACAGGGTTCACTGAAGCTTTCTTT. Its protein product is CASSLTGFTEAFF.

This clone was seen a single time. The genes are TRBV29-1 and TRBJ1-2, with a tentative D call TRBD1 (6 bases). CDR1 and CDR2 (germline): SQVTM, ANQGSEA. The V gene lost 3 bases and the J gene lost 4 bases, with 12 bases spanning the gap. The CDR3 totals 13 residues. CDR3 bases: TGCAGCGTTGACGGGGGACACCTCTATGGCTACACCTTC. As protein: CSVDGGHLYGYTF.

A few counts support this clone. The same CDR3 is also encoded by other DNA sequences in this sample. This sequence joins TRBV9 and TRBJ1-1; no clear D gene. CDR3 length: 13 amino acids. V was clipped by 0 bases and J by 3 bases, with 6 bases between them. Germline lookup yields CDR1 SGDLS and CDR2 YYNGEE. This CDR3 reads CASSVGTYTEAFF. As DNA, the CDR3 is TGTGCCAGCAGCGTAGGGACTTACACTGAAGCTTTCTTT.

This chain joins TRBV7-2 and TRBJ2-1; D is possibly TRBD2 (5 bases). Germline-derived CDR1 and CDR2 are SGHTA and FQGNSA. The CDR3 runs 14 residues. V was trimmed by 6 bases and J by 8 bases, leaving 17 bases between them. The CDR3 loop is CASSNARGSDEQFF. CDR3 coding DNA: TGTGCCAGCAGTAATGCAAGAGGGAGTGATGAGCAGTTCTTC.

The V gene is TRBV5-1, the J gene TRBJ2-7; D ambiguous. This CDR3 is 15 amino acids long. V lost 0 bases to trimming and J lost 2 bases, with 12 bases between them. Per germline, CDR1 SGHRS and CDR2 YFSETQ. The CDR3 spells CASSLVGDSAYEQYF. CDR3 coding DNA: TGCGCCAGCAGCTTGGTTGGGGATTCCGCCTACGAGCAGTACTTC.

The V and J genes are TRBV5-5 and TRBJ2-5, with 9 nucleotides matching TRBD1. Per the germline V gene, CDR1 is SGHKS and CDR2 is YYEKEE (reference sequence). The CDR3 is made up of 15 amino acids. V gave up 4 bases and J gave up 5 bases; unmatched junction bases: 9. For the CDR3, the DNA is TGTGCCAGCAGCCCCGGGACAGGGCGGCTTGAGACCCAGTACTTC. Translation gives CASSPGTGRLETQYF.

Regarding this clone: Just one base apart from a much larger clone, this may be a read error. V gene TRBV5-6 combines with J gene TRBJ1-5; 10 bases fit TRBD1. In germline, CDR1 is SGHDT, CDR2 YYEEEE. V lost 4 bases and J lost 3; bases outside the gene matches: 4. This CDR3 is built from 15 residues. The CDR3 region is CASSPGQGNNQPQHF. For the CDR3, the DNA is TGTGCCAGCAGCCCGGGACAGGGGAACAATCAGCCCCAGCATTTT. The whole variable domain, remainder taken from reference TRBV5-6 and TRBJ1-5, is DAGVTQSPTHLIKTRGQQVTLRCSPKSGHDTVSWYQQALGQGPQFIFQYYEEEERQRGNFPDRFSGHQFPNYSSELNVNALLLGDSALYLCASSPGQGNNQPQHFGDGTRLSIL.

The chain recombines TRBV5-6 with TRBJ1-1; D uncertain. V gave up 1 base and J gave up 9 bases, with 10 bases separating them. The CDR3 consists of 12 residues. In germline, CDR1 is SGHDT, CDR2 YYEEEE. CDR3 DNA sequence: TGTGCCAGCAGCTTGAACGTGGGAAAAGCTTTCTTT. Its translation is CASSLNVGKAFF.

As DNA, the CDR3 is TGTGCCAGCGTACCCCGCGGGACCCTCTTAGGAAACACCATATATTTT. Its translation: CASVPRGTLLGNTIYF. The rearrangement joins TRBV7-6 to TRBJ1-3; tentatively, D is TRBD1 (5 bases). The CDR3 totals 16 residues. V gave up 8 bases and J gave up 4 bases, with 21 bases separating them. Germline V gene sequence: CDR1 SGHVS, CDR2 FNYEAQ.

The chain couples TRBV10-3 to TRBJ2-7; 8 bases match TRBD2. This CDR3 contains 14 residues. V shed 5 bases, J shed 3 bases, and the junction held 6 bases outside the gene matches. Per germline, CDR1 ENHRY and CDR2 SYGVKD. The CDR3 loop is CAISPGSGSYEQYF. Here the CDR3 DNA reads TGTGCCATCAGTCCAGGGAGCGGGAGCTACGAGCAGTACTTC.

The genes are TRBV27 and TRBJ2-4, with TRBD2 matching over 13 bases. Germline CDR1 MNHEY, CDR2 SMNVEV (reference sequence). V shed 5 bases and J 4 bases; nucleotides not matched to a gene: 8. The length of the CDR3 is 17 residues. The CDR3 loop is CASSSPGTSGTKNIQYF. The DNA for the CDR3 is TGTGCCAGCAGTAGTCCGGGGACTAGCGGGACTAAAAACATTCAGTACTTC.

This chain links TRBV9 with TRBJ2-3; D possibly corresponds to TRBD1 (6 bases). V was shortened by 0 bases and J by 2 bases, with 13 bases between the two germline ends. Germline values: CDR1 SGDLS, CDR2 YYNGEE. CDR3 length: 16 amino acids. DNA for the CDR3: TGTGCCAGCAGCGTAGTGGGTAGGGGGTCCACAGATACGCAGTATTTT. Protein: CASSVVGRGSTDTQYF.

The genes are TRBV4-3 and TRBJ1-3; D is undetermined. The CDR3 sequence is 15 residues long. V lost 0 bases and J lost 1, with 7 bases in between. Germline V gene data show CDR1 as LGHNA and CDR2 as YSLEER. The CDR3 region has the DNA TGCGCCAGCAGCCAAGATTTAAGTTCTGGAAACACCATATATTTT. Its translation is CASSQDLSSGNTIYF.

The CDR3 loop is CASSLLDGAGKNIQYF. In nucleotides, the CDR3 is TGTGCCAGCAGCTTGCTTGACGGGGCAGGCAAAAACATTCAGTACTTC. This sequence joins TRBV5-6 and TRBJ2-4; D tentatively fits TRBD1 or TRBD2 (5 bases each). CDR1 SGHDT and CDR2 YYEEEE come from the germline V gene. V lost 1 base, J lost 3 bases, and 14 bases lay in between. The CDR3 runs to 16 residues.

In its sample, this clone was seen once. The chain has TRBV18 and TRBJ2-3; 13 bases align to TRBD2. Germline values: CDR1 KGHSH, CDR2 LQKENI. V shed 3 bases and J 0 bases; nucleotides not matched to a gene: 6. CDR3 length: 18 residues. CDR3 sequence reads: CASSPRGLAGASTDTQYF. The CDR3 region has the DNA TGTGCCAGCTCACCCAGAGGACTAGCGGGGGCCAGCACAGATACGCAGTATTTT.

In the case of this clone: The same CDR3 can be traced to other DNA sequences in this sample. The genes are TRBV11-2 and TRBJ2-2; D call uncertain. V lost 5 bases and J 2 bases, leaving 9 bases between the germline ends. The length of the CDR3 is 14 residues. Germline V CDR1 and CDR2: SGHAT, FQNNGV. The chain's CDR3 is CASSLDLNTGELFF. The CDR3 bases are TGTGCCAGCAGCCTGGACCTCAACACCGGGGAGCTGTTTTTT.